This T cell receptor (beta chain) was documented in a study of control samples from healthy donors and cancer patients. J was trimmed by 4 bases and V by 6 bases; bases with no gene match: 2. Germline CDR1 MGHDK, CDR2 SYGVNS. The CDR3 extends over 12 amino acids. Only in-frame clones appear in the TCRdb table, and some are missing; sequencing was by immunoSEQ multiplex PCR. The data hold some 120,000 clones, with roughly 84% observed a single time. The chain recombines TRBV25-1 with TRBJ1-1, with 7 positions matching TRBD1. What was sequenced was blood. This receptor was identified in a man younger than 30 in good health. The CDR3 is CASSPGGTEAFF. CDR3 in DNA: TGTGCCAGCAGCCCAGGGGGCACTGAAGCTTTCTTT.